A single sample is the source of the 21 T cell receptor beta chains below, sequenced in a study of OX40 agonist ivuxolimab in advanced cancers. Some clones are missing from TCRdb's copy, which holds only in-frame ones; the method was immunoSEQ multiplex PCR. The sample has tens of thousands of clones, approximately 88% seen once. The source material was CD4+ or CD8+ T cells sorted from blood, sampled in a trial of the OX40 agonist ivuxolimab. These receptors all come from an adult with an advanced solid tumor such as melanoma, head and neck, liver or kidney cancer.

This clone has more than one count but fewer than ten. The chain uses TRBV27 and TRBJ2-7; 9 bases line up with TRBD2. The CDR3 length is 15 residues. Germline CDR1 reads MNHEY; CDR2 reads SMNVEV (reference sequence). V shed 4 bases, J shed 1 base, and the junction held 5 bases outside the gene matches. The CDR3, as DNA: TGTGCCAGCAGTTCCCCGGGACTAGCATCCTACGAGCAGTACTTC. Residues: CASSSPGLASYEQYF.

The V and J genes are TRBV27 and TRBJ1-5; 7 bases line up with TRBD1. This CDR3 spans 16 amino acids. Germline V gives CDR1 MNHEY, CDR2 SMNVEV (reference sequence). Germline trimming cut 5 bases from V and 2 bases from J; bases unmatched to any gene: 9. CDR3 sequence: CASSVGQPGGNQPQHF. The DNA for the CDR3 is TGTGCCAGCAGTGTGGGACAGCCGGGTGGCAATCAGCCCCAGCATTTT.

This rearrangement joins TRBV11-2 to TRBJ1-6; possibly TRBD1 for D (5 bases). Germline CDR1 is SGHAT and CDR2 is FQNNGV. The CDR3 length is 16 residues. The V end was cut by 3 bases, the J end by 6 bases, with 15 bases between. The CDR3 DNA sequence: TGTGCCAGCAGCTTTGGTTCCCCGAGGGGTAATTCACCCCTCCACTTT. Translating gives CASSFGSPRGNSPLHF.

V gene TRBV10-1 combines with J gene TRBJ2-2, with 8 bases lining up with TRBD1. The CDR3 totals 13 residues. CDR1 and CDR2 (germline): WNHNN, SYGVQD (reference sequence). V shed 5 bases, J shed 7 bases, and the junction held 3 bases outside the gene matches. In nucleotides, the CDR3 is TGCGCCAGCAGTCCCGGACAGGGCGGGGAGCTGTTTTTT. This codes for CASSPGQGGELFF.

This clone was observed a few times. The chain couples TRBV27 to TRBJ1-6, with 8 bases matching TRBD1. After removal of 5 bases from V and 0 bases from J, the junction contained 6 bases not matched to a gene. This CDR3 has 17 amino acids. Germline CDR1 reads MNHEY; CDR2 reads SMNVEV (reference sequence). CDR3 coding DNA: TGTGCCAGCAGTGACCACAGGGGGAGCTCCTATAATTCACCCCTCCACTTT. Protein product: CASSDHRGSSYNSPLHF.

The V call is TRBV5-5, the J call TRBJ1-1; TRBD1 is a possible D gene (6 bases). This CDR3 comprises 14 residues. V lost 5 bases to trimming and J lost 7 bases, with 18 bases between them. The germline V gene has CDR1 SGHKS and CDR2 YYEKEE (reference sequence). CDR3 coding DNA: TGTGCCAGCAGTCGGACAGCCGATTCGATTGAAGCTTTCTTT. It is translated as CASSRTADSIEAFF.

Details on this clone: The CDR3 carries no conserved terminal phenylalanine or tryptophan, so it likely arises from a read error. The chain employs TRBV7-8 and TRBJ1-1; 8 positions match TRBD1. The V gene's germline CDR1 is SGHVS and CDR2 FQNEAQ. The CDR3 sequence is 16 residues long. V lost 3 bases and J lost 7; bases outside the gene matches: 13. In DNA form, the CDR3 reads TGTGCCAGCAGCTTTCTTGGCAGGGGGCGCGGGGTTGAAGCTTTCATT. Encoded protein: CASSFLGRGRGVEAFI.

The chain uses TRBV19 and TRBJ2-2, with 14 bases matching TRBD2. The CDR3 has 21 amino acids. The V gene end was trimmed by 5 bases and the J gene end by 4 bases; junction bases not matched to a gene: 18. The germline V gene encodes CDR1 LNHDA and CDR2 SQIVND (reference sequence). The CDR3 region has the DNA TGTGCCAGTAGTCTCCCATACCCCGGACTAGCGGGAGGACTCGCCACCGGGGAGCTGTTTTTT. Its translation: CASSLPYPGLAGGLATGELFF.

The rearrangement joins TRBV11-2 to TRBJ2-7; perhaps D is TRBD1 or TRBD2 (6 bases each). Germline lookup yields CDR1 SGHAT and CDR2 FQNNGV. The CDR3 contains 13 residues. The V gene lost 1 base and the J gene lost 5 bases, with 9 bases spanning the gap. CDR3 DNA sequence: TGTGCCAGCAGCTTAGGGGGGGCAGACGAGCAGTACTTC. Translating it yields CASSLGGADEQYF. Looking up the rest from reference TRBV11-2 and TRBJ2-7 gives the full variable domain: EAGVAQSPRYKIIEKRQSVAFWCNPISGHATLYWYQQILGQGPKLLIQFQNNGVVDDSQLPKDRFSAERLKGVDSTLKIQPAKLEDSAVYLCASSLGGADEQYFGPGTRLTVT.

This chain uses TRBV19 with TRBJ1-4; unclear D gene. Germline V gene sequence: CDR1 LNHDA, CDR2 SQIVND (reference sequence). The CDR3 is made up of 17 amino acids. Trimming removed 4 bases from V and 0 bases from J, with 15 bases in between. CDR3 nucleotides: TGTGCCAGTAGTAACCACGGTAGCTCGGCAACTAATGAAAAACTGTTTTTT. This translates into CASSNHGSSATNEKLFF. Full variable domain (rest looked up from reference TRBV19 and TRBJ1-4): DGGITQSPKYLFRKEGQNVTLSCEQNLNHDAMYWYRQDPGQGLRLIYYSQIVNDFQKGDIAEGYSVSREKKESFPLTVTSAQKNPTAFYLCASSNHGSSATNEKLFFGSGTQLSVL.

The chain links TRBV7-9 to TRBJ1-1; tentatively, D is TRBD1 (5 bases). CDR1 and CDR2 from the germline V gene are SEHNR and FQNEAQ (reference sequence). Trimming shortened V by 3 bases and J by 4 bases, and 12 bases separated the two germline ends. The CDR3 length is 14 residues. CDR3 sequence (DNA): TGTGCCAGCAGCTTGGGCAGGGTGGCCACTGAAGCTTTCTTT. It encodes CASSLGRVATEAFF. Looking up the rest from reference TRBV7-9 and TRBJ1-1 gives the full variable domain: DTGVSQNPRHKITKRGQNVTFRCDPISEHNRLYWYRQTLGQGPEFLTYFQNEAQLEKSRLLSDRFSAERPKGSFSTLEIQRTEQGDSAMYLCASSLGRVATEAFFGQGTRLTVV.

V usage is TRBV7-2 and J usage is TRBJ2-5; perhaps TRBD2 as D (5 bases). The CDR3 loop spans 14 amino acids. CDR1 SGHTA and CDR2 FQGNSA come from the germline V gene. Deletions cut 5 bases from V and 5 bases from J, with 15 bases between. The DNA for the CDR3 is TGTGCCAGCAGCCCACCCGGCCAGCGGGAGACCCAGTACTTC. Encoded protein: CASSPPGQRETQYF.

The sample holds a few counts of this clone. V gene TRBV4-1 combines with J gene TRBJ2-3, with 16 bases lining up with TRBD2. The ends lost 1 base at V and 4 bases at J; junction bases unmatched: 8. This CDR3 spans 19 amino acids. Germline-derived CDR1 and CDR2 are MGHRA and YSYEKL. The CDR3 sequence: CASSQAPGTSGRGSDTQYF. The CDR3 DNA is TGCGCCAGCAGCCAAGCCCCCGGGACTAGCGGGAGGGGATCAGATACGCAGTATTTT.

This clone was observed a single time. The chain is built from TRBV10-3 and TRBJ2-5, with 10 nucleotides matching TRBD2. This CDR3 region has 17 residues. CDR1 ENHRY and CDR2 SYGVKD come from the germline V gene. The junction had 11 bases not matched to a gene; V was cut back by 6 bases and J by 1 base. CDR3 nucleotide sequence: TGTGCCATCAGCGACAGGACTAGCGGAGCTGCCCAAGAGACCCAGTACTTC. Its protein is CAISDRTSGAAQETQYF.

This clone was observed a handful of times. V and J are TRBV14 and TRBJ1-1; 7 bases are a match to TRBD1. After removal of 5 bases from V and 5 bases from J, the junction contained 5 bases not matched to a gene. Germline assignment: CDR1 SGHDN and CDR2 FVKESK. The CDR3 sequence is 13 residues long. CDR3 residues: CASSAGTVTEAFF. The DNA for the CDR3 is TGTGCCAGCAGCGCCGGGACAGTGACTGAAGCTTTCTTT.

The J gene is TRBJ1-2, the V gene TRBV5-1; TRBD1 matches 7 bases. V trimming: 7 bases; J trimming: 2 bases; junction bases outside the gene matches: 5. This CDR3 is built from 13 residues. Germline CDR1 SGHRS, CDR2 YFSETQ. CDR3 in DNA: TGCGCCAGCGGGGCGGGACAGAACTATGGCTACACCTTC. This sequence encodes CASGAGQNYGYTF.

The DNA for the CDR3 is TGCGCCAGCAGCCAAGGGAGAAGCTCTGGCGGGGGTTACAATGAGCAGTTCTTC. Translation gives CASSQGRSSGGGYNEQFF. The rearrangement uses TRBV4-3 and TRBJ2-1, with 7 bases lining up with TRBD2. The germline CDR1 and CDR2 sequences are LGHNA and YSLEER. The CDR3 contains 18 residues. V lost 1 base to trimming and J lost 4 bases; unmatched junction nucleotides: 13.

This clone appeared a single time. The chain has TRBV7-9 and TRBJ2-1, with 9 bases matching TRBD2. Germline CDR1 is SEHNR and CDR2 is FQNEAQ (reference sequence). The trim removed 1 base at V and 9 bases at J, leaving 4 bases unmatched. This CDR3 is built from 14 residues. The CDR3 DNA reads TGTGCCAGCAGCTTAGATGGCGGGAGGGGTGAGCAGTTCTTC. Its protein product is CASSLDGGRGEQFF.

The V gene is TRBV5-1, the J gene TRBJ2-5; D is possibly TRBD2 (6 bases). V was pared by 3 bases and J by 0 bases, with 12 bases between. This CDR3 is built from 15 residues. Germline assignment: CDR1 SGHRS and CDR2 YFSETQ. The CDR3: CASSSLGGYQETQYF. CDR3 coding DNA: TGCGCCAGCAGCTCCCTTGGGGGGTACCAAGAGACCCAGTACTTC.

This clone was detected only a few times. In DNA form, the CDR3 reads TGTGCCAGCAGCCAAGACATCGGCAGCTCCTTTTATCAGCCCCAGCATTTT. Translation: CASSQDIGSSFYQPQHF. The chain joins TRBV4-2 to TRBJ1-5; unclear D gene. The CDR3 sequence is 17 residues long. Germline CDR1 LGHNA, CDR2 YNFKEQ. The V gene lost 0 bases and the J gene lost 5 bases, with 17 bases spanning the gap.

The genes are TRBV2 and TRBJ2-2, with 8 bases aligning to TRBD2. This CDR3 spans 16 amino acids. CDR1 SNHLY and CDR2 FYNNEI come from the germline V gene. With 1 base clipped from V and 5 bases from J, the junction kept 6 bases outside the gene matches. The CDR3 spells CASSEVGSGNTGELFF. For the CDR3, the DNA is TGTGCCAGCAGTGAAGTGGGTAGCGGGAATACCGGGGAGCTGTTTTTT.